The next 31 T cell receptor beta chains were all read from a single sample in a study of cytomegalovirus exposure and HLA in healthy donors. Primers for the PCR totalled 60 Vbeta and 13 Jbeta. TCRdb keeps only in-frame clones here, not all; method: immunoSEQ multiplex PCR. The table has 150,000 to 200,000 clones, roughly 77% seen once. The sequenced sample consisted of PBMCs. These receptors were taken from a woman aged 50 to 65 in good health and CMV-seronegative.

The gene calls are TRBV27 and TRBJ1-4; 7 positions match TRBD1. Germline V gene data show CDR1 as MNHEY and CDR2 as SMNVEV (reference sequence). J was trimmed by 8 bases and V by 6 bases; bases with no gene match: 9. The CDR3 contains 14 residues. Written as DNA, the CDR3 is TGTGCCAGCAGAAAACAGGGGCGGGTGGAAAAACTGTTTTTT. As protein: CASRKQGRVEKLFF.

The V gene is TRBV6-6, the J gene TRBJ2-3, with D hard to call. V lost 6 bases to trimming and J lost 4 bases, with 11 bases between them. This CDR3 contains 13 residues. The germline CDR1 and CDR2 sequences are MNHNY and SVGAGI (reference sequence). The CDR3, as DNA: TGTGCCAGCAGGCCGGGTCCTCCAGATACGCAGTATTTT. Amino acid sequence: CASRPGPPDTQYF.

J is TRBJ2-2 and V is TRBV6-5; D is possibly TRBD2 (6 bases). Germline assignment: CDR1 MNHEY and CDR2 SVGAGI. The CDR3 spans 15 residues. V was clipped by 2 bases and J by 4 bases, with 11 bases between them. The CDR3 protein is CASSYAGGSTGELFF. The CDR3 DNA follows: TGTGCCAGCAGTTACGCAGGAGGGAGCACCGGGGAGCTGTTTTTT.

The CDR3 is CSVRSGGEDYGYTF. For the CDR3, the DNA is TGCAGCGTCCGCTCGGGGGGGGAGGACTATGGCTACACCTTC. V usage is TRBV29-1 and J usage is TRBJ1-2, with a tentative D call TRBD1 (5 bases). The CDR3 length is 14 residues. V was trimmed by 6 bases and J by 3 bases, leaving 17 bases between them. Germline loops: CDR1 SQVTM, CDR2 ANQGSEA. Combining the CDR3 with reference TRBV29-1 and TRBJ1-2 gives the whole variable domain SAVISQKPSRDICQRGTSLTIQCQVDSQVTMMFWYRQQPGQSLTLIATANQGSEATYESGFVIDKFPISRPNLTFSTLTVSNMSPEDSSIYLCSVRSGGEDYGYTFGSGTRLTVV.

This chain links TRBV5-6 with TRBJ2-5, with D possibly TRBD1 on 5 matching bases. The J call may be wrong; the DNA end is better matched by TRBJ2-7. This CDR3 contains 13 residues. From germline, CDR1 is SGHDT and CDR2 YYEEEE. The CDR3 coding sequence is TGTGCCAGCAGCTTCGTACAGGTTTACGAGCAGTACTTC. This encodes CASSFVQVYEQYF.

J is TRBJ1-1 and V is TRBV29-1; 7 bases line up with TRBD1. The germline CDR1 and CDR2 sequences are SQVTM and ANQGSEA. The CDR3 loop spans 13 amino acids. Germline trimming cut 5 bases from V and 6 bases from J; bases unmatched to any gene: 9. CDR3: CSVRQRTGPEAFF. Written as DNA, the CDR3 is TGCAGCGTTAGACAGAGGACAGGACCTGAAGCTTTCTTT.

The genes are TRBV28 and TRBJ1-5; D is perhaps TRBD1 (5 bases). The CDR3 has 15 amino acids. The ends were cut back, 6 bases at V and 6 bases at J, with 18 bases in the middle. The germline V gene has CDR1 MDHEN and CDR2 SYDVKM. CDR3 sequence (DNA): TGTGCCAGCAGCTCCGGCCCGGGGGGGAGTCAGCCCCAGCATTTT. It codes for CASSSGPGGSQPQHF.

The chain couples TRBV27 to TRBJ2-5; 7 nucleotides align to TRBD2. The germline V gene has CDR1 MNHEY and CDR2 SMNVEV (reference sequence). Losses at the gene ends were 8 bases for V and 3 bases for J; bases not matched to a gene: 15. This CDR3 region has 16 residues. CDR3 in DNA: TGTGCCAGCTCAACGTGGGCTAGCGGATATGAAGAGACCCAGTACTTC. Its translation: CASSTWASGYEETQYF.

The chain carries TRBV10-2 and TRBJ2-1; D remains ambiguous. Germline CDR1 and CDR2: WSHSY and SAAADI. V lost 3 bases to trimming and J lost 10 bases, with 7 bases between them. The CDR3 consists of 11 residues. The CDR3 region is CASSDFEEQFF. CDR3 nucleotide sequence: TGCGCCAGCAGTGATTTTGAGGAGCAGTTCTTC.

J is TRBJ1-6 and V is TRBV27; tentatively, D is TRBD1 (6 bases). The CDR3 loop spans 19 amino acids. Trimming left V 2 bases short and J 4 bases short, with 21 bases between. Germline CDR1 reads MNHEY; CDR2 reads SMNVEV (reference sequence). In DNA, the CDR3 is TGTGCCAGCAGTTTAAACAGGGTCAGCTCGACACGTTATAATTCACCCCTCCACTTT. This encodes CASSLNRVSSTRYNSPLHF.

The genes are TRBV7-9 and TRBJ1-3; maybe TRBD1 (5 bases). Trimming shortened V by 5 bases and J by 0 bases, and 11 bases separated the two germline ends. The CDR3 contains 15 residues. The germline gives CDR1 SEHNR, CDR2 FQNEAQ (reference sequence). The CDR3 loop reads CASSLRTTSGNTIYF. The CDR3 DNA follows: TGTGCCAGCAGCCTGCGGACAACCTCTGGAAACACCATATATTTT.

The rearrangement links TRBV7-2 to TRBJ1-4; 7 bases are shared with TRBD1. The CDR3 is made up of 16 amino acids. V lost 2 bases to trimming and J lost 8 bases; unmatched junction nucleotides: 11. The germline CDR1 and CDR2 sequences are SGHTA and FQGNSA. The CDR3, as DNA: TGTGCCAGCAGCTTAAGCGCGACAGGGATTGCGGAAAAACTGTTTTTT. Protein sequence: CASSLSATGIAEKLFF.

This clone has only a few counts. CDR3 DNA: TGTGCCAGCACCTATATACAGGGCAAGGGCGGGGAGCTGTTTTTT. Its translation is CASTYIQGKGGELFF. This sequence joins TRBV11-1 and TRBJ2-2; possible D gene TRBD1, 6 bases. There are 15 residues in the CDR3. V lost 7 bases, J lost 7 bases, and 19 bases lay in between. The germline CDR1 and CDR2 sequences are SGHAT and FQDESV (reference sequence).

The rearrangement uses TRBV5-6 and TRBJ2-3; a weak D match, TRBD1 (6 bases). Germline V gene sequence: CDR1 SGHDT, CDR2 YYEEEE. The CDR3 has 19 amino acids. V was pared by 1 base and J by 0 bases, with 21 bases between. The CDR3 region is CASSLFWGRRYTSTDTQYF. The CDR3 coding sequence is TGTGCCAGCAGCTTGTTTTGGGGGCGACGGTATACTAGCACAGATACGCAGTATTTT. The variable domain in full, completed from reference TRBV5-6 and TRBJ2-3, reads DAGVTQSPTHLIKTRGQQVTLRCSPKSGHDTVSWYQQALGQGPQFIFQYYEEEERQRGNFPDRFSGHQFPNYSSELNVNALLLGDSALYLCASSLFWGRRYTSTDTQYFGPGTRLTVL.

The CDR3 DNA reads as TGTGCCAGCAGCTTCGGGACAGGGGCCTCCACTGCTCCGTCCTATGGCTACACCTTC. This translates into CASSFGTGASTAPSYGYTF. V and J are TRBV7-9 and TRBJ1-2; 10 nucleotides line up with TRBD1. This CDR3 region has 19 residues. Germline V gene data show CDR1 as SEHNR and CDR2 as FQNEAQ (reference sequence). V lost 3 bases and J lost 4; bases outside the gene matches: 17.

This clone was observed a few times. The V gene is TRBV28, the J gene TRBJ1-4, with a tentative D call TRBD1 (6 bases). Per germline, CDR1 MDHEN and CDR2 SYDVKM. The CDR3 loop spans 15 amino acids. Trimming removed 5 bases from V and 7 bases from J, with 17 bases in between. CDR3 protein: CASSPQGRGGEKLFF. CDR3 bases: TGTGCCAGCAGTCCCCAGGGGAGGGGAGGTGAAAAACTGTTTTTT.

This clone occurred once. This chain uses TRBV19 with TRBJ1-1, with 8 positions matching TRBD1. Germline-derived CDR1 and CDR2 are LNHDA and SQIVND (reference sequence). The CDR3 is 16 amino acids. The ends lost 4 bases at V and 5 bases at J; junction bases unmatched: 12. The CDR3 DNA reads as TGTGCCAGTAGTAAGAACTCCCAGGGGGCGGAGACTGAAGCTTTCTTT. It codes for CASSKNSQGAETEAFF.

The chain carries TRBV5-1 and TRBJ2-5; possible D gene TRBD1, 6 bases. Trimming left V 2 bases short and J 3 bases short, with 11 bases between. Germline CDR1 is SGHRS and CDR2 is YFSETQ. CDR3 length equals 14 residues. The DNA for the CDR3 is TGCGCCAGCAGCTTCCAGGGGATGGAAGAGACCCAGTACTTC. It yields the protein CASSFQGMEETQYF.

To note about this clone: Other DNA sequences within the sample encode an identical CDR3. The rearrangement joins TRBV5-4 to TRBJ1-1; 12 positions agree with TRBD1. V shed 4 bases and J 1 base; nucleotides not matched to a gene: 2. Germline-derived CDR1 and CDR2 are SGHNT and YYREEE (reference sequence). The CDR3 length is 15 residues. In DNA, the CDR3 is TGTGCCAGCAGCCTGGGACAGGGGGCGAACACTGAAGCTTTCTTT. Protein: CASSLGQGANTEAFF.

This rearrangement joins TRBV5-1 to TRBJ2-1; 9 positions agree with TRBD1. V lost 1 base, J lost 6 bases, and 5 bases stayed unmatched. Germline-derived CDR1 and CDR2 are SGHRS and YFSETQ. There are 15 residues in the CDR3. CDR3 protein: CASSLQGQGSNEQFF. In DNA, the CDR3 is TGCGCCAGCAGCTTGCAAGGACAGGGGTCCAATGAGCAGTTCTTC.

The chain employs TRBV19 and TRBJ1-1, with D possibly TRBD1 on 5 matching bases. The CDR3 has 12 residues. V was shortened by 7 bases and J by 4 bases, with 10 bases between the two germline ends. CDR1 and CDR2 from the germline V gene are LNHDA and SQIVND (reference sequence). The CDR3 loop reads CASKGYGTEAFF. In DNA form, the CDR3 reads TGTGCCAGTAAGGGGTATGGCACTGAAGCTTTCTTT.

This rearrangement joins TRBV4-3 to TRBJ2-7; D is possibly TRBD1 (5 bases). Germline V gene lookup returns CDR1 LGHNA and CDR2 YSLEER. The CDR3 sequence is 17 residues long. The V end lost 0 bases, the J end lost 0 bases, and 15 bases lay between the germline ends. CDR3 sequence (DNA): TGCGCCAGCAGCCAAGATCATGGGGCTCGTCCCTCCTACGAGCAGTACTTC. As protein: CASSQDHGARPSYEQYF.

V is TRBV6-1 and J is TRBJ2-3; 9 bases are a match to TRBD2. V lost 0 bases to trimming and J lost 3 bases; unmatched junction nucleotides: 4. The CDR3 loop spans 16 amino acids. Germline-derived CDR1 and CDR2 are MNHNS and SASEGT. The CDR3 DNA follows: TGTGCCAGCAGTGAAGCGTCTAGCGGGAAAACAGATACGCAGTATTTT. It is translated as CASSEASSGKTDTQYF.

The chain uses TRBV7-6 and TRBJ1-4, with D hard to call. With 1 base removed from V and 2 bases from J, the gap between germline ends came to 11 bases. Looked up from germline, CDR1 is SGHVS and CDR2 is FNYEAQ. The CDR3 is 16 residues long. The CDR3 DNA follows: TGTGCCAGCAGCTTAGGAGGTGCGGGTACTAATGAAAAACTGTTTTTT. This translates into CASSLGGAGTNEKLFF.

The chain couples TRBV9 to TRBJ2-2; 7 bases are a match to TRBD2. CDR1 and CDR2 (germline): SGDLS, YYNGEE. V shed 0 bases, J shed 0 bases, and the junction held 11 bases outside the gene matches. The CDR3 is made up of 19 amino acids. CDR3 amino acids: CASSVGGGGYKANTGELFF. As DNA, the CDR3 is TGTGCCAGCAGCGTAGGGGGGGGAGGATATAAGGCGAACACCGGGGAGCTGTTTTTT.

Only a few counts were recorded for this clone. J is TRBJ1-1 and V is TRBV4-3, with D hard to call. From germline, CDR1 is LGHNA and CDR2 YSLEER. This CDR3 has 12 residues. Between the trimmed V and J ends, which lost 0 bases and 11 bases, there was a span of 10 bases. The CDR3 coding sequence is TGCGCCAGCAGCCAAGATGAGGGAGGTGCTTTCTTT. Protein sequence: CASSQDEGGAFF.

The rearrangement joins TRBV28 to TRBJ1-5, with D possibly TRBD1 on 6 matching bases. Per germline, CDR1 MDHEN and CDR2 SYDVKM. The CDR3 is 15 residues long. Trimming removed 6 bases at V and 0 bases at J, with 12 bases between. This CDR3 reads CASRTQGYSNQPQHF. CDR3 in DNA: TGTGCCAGCAGGACACAGGGTTATAGCAATCAGCCCCAGCATTTT.

The V call is TRBV14, the J call TRBJ1-1, with D hard to call. Trimming pared 6 bases from V and 1 base from J, leaving 15 bases between. This CDR3 is 15 amino acids long. Per the germline V gene, CDR1 is SGHDN and CDR2 is FVKESK. CDR3 nucleotide sequence: TGTGCCAGCAGAGCAAATCTCGGGTGGAACACTGAAGCTTTCTTT. Translated, it gives CASRANLGWNTEAFF.

This sequence joins TRBV27 and TRBJ1-1; the match to TRBD1 covers 8 bases. With V trimmed by 5 bases and J by 1 base, 24 bases remained unmatched. The CDR3 is made up of 21 amino acids. In germline, CDR1 is MNHEY, CDR2 SMNVEV (reference sequence). This CDR3 reads CASSASAGGGGWARSNTEAFF. The CDR3 DNA is TGTGCCAGCAGTGCATCCGCAGGGGGCGGGGGATGGGCCAGATCGAACACTGAAGCTTTCTTT.

The chain recombines TRBV6-1 with TRBJ2-1; 8 bases are shared with TRBD1. Germline CDR1 reads MNHNS; CDR2 reads SASEGT. The trim removed 4 bases at V and 8 bases at J, leaving 10 bases unmatched. The CDR3 spans 15 residues. The CDR3 sequence is CASSAVAGGIHEQFF. CDR3 nucleotide sequence: TGTGCCAGCAGTGCGGTCGCAGGGGGCATTCATGAGCAGTTCTTC.

CDR3 loop: CASSARGTGGNDLYGYTF. As DNA, the CDR3 is TGTGCCAGCAGCGCGCGCGGGACAGGGGGCAACGACCTCTATGGCTACACCTTC. The V call is TRBV7-9, the J call TRBJ1-2, with 12 bases that match TRBD1. This CDR3 has 18 residues. V gave up 5 bases and J gave up 4 bases; unmatched junction bases: 14. CDR1 and CDR2 (germline): SEHNR, FQNEAQ (reference sequence).